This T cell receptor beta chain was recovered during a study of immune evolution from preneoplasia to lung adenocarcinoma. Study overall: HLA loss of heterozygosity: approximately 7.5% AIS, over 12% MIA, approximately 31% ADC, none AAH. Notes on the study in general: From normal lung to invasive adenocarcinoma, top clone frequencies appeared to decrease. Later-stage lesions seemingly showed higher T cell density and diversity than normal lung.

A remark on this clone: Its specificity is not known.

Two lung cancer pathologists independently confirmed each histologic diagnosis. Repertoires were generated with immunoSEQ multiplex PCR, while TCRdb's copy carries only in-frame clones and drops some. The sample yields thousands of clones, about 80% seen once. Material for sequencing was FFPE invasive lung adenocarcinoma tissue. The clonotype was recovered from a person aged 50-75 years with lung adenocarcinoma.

For the CDR3, the DNA is TGTGCCATCAGTGGGAGGGGGAGGGAGAGTGCCGCAGATACGCAGTATTTT. Residues: CAISGRGRESAADTQYF. The chain carries TRBV10-3 and TRBJ2-3, with TRBD2 as a possible D gene (7 bases). V was cut by 4 bases and J by 4 bases, with 21 bases left in between. The CDR3 totals 17 residues. CDR1 and CDR2 (germline): ENHRY, SYGVKD.